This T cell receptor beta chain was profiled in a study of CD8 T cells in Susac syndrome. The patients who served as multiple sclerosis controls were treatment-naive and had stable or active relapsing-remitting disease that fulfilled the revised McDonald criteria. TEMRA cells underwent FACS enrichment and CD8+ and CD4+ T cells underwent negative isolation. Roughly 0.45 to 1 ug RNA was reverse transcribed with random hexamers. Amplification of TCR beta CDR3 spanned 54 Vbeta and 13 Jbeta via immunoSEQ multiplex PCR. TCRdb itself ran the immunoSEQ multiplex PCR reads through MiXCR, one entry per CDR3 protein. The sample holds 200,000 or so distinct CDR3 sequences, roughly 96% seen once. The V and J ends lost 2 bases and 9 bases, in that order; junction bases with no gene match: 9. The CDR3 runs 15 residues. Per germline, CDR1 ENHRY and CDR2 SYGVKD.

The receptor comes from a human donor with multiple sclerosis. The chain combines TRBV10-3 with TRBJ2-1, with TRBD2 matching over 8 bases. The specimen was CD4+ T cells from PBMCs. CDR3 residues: CAISEPQREHAEQFF. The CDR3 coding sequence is TGTGCCATCAGTGAGCCTCAGCGGGAGCACGCTGAGCAGTTCTTC.